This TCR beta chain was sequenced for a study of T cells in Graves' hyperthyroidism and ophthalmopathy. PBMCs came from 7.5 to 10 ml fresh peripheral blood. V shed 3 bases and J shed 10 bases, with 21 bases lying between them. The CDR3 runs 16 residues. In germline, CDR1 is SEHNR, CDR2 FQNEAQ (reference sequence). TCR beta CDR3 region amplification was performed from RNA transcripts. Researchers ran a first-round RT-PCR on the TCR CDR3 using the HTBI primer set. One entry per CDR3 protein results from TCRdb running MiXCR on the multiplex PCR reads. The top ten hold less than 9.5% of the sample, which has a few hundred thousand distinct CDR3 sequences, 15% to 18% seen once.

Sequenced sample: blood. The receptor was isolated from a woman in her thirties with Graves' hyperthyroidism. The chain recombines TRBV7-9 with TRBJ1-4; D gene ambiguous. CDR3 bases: TGTGCCAGCAGCTTCTATCGGGGTTCAAGGTTGGGAAAACTGTTTTTT. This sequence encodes CASSFYRGSRLGKLFF.